This T cell receptor (beta chain) originates from a study of response to subunit inactivated influenza vaccine. This clonotype was detected many times. MiXCR, run by TCRdb on the RT-PCR reads, gives a single entry per CDR3 protein. The profile covers approximately 530,000 distinct CDR3 sequences, with approximately 7.3% appearing a single time and over 10% taken by the ten largest. The sequence came from a man aged 50 to 69 who received an inactivated influenza vaccine. The input for sequencing was PBMCs from blood, taken around 25 months after vaccination.

CDR3 DNA sequence: TGTGCCAGCAGCCGAACCGTAAACACCGGGGAGCTGTTTTTT. This sequence encodes CASSRTVNTGELFF. This chain joins TRBV5-5 and TRBJ2-2, with D unclear. Germline CDR1 and CDR2: SGHKS and YYEKEE (reference sequence). The CDR3 sequence is 14 residues long. The V and J ends lost 4 bases and 2 bases respectively, with 9 bases between them.